What follows describes a single T cell receptor beta chain. Its antigen remains unknown. This specimen comes from a study of identical twins. The study, taken as a whole, reports: Within twin pairs, the out-of-frame alpha sequences they shared showed excess low generation probability. Whereas memory repertoires showed no such difference, abundant cord blood beta clonotypes carried fewer insertions. Monozygotic twins shared more out-of-frame TCR alpha than recombination models predicted.

In germline, CDR1 is SGHTA, CDR2 FQGNSA. V dropped 0 bases and J dropped 0; count of bases not matched to a gene: 4. The CDR3 consists of 18 residues. Unique molecular identifiers were present on cDNA, and template switching added a universal primer site. TCRdb re-called the 5' RACE reads through MiXCR, storing one row per CDR3 protein. The sample shows hundreds of thousands of distinct CDR3 sequences, 8.6% of them seen only once. These data also formed part of another study, on yellow fever vaccine responses in identical twins.

The V call is TRBV7-2, the J call TRBJ2-1, with 11 bases identical to TRBD2. The clonotype comes from a woman younger than 30 in good health. Sequenced sample: PBMCs. CDR3 in DNA: TGTGCCAGCAGCTTAGCACTAGCGGGGGCCAGCTCCTACAATGAGCAGTTCTTC. It specifies CASSLALAGASSYNEQFF.